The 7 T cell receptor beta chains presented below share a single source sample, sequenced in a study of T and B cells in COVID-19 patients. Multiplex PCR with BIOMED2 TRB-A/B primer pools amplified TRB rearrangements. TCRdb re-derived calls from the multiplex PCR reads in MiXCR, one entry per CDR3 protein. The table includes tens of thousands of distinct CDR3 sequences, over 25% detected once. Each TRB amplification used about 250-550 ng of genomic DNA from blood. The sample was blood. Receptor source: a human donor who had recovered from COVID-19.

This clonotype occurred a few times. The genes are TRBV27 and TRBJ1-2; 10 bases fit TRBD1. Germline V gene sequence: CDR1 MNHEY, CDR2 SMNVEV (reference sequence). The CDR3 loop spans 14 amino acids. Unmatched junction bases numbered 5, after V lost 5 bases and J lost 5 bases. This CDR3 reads CASSEDRGIYGYTF. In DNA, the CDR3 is TGTGCCAGCAGTGAGGACAGGGGGATATATGGCTACACCTTC.

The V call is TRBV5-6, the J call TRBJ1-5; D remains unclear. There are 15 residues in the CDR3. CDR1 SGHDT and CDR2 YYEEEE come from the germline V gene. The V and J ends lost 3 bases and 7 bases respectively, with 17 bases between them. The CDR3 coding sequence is TGTGCCAGCAGCTCCCGGCCCCAATTAGACCAGCCCCAGCATTTT. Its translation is CASSSRPQLDQPQHF.

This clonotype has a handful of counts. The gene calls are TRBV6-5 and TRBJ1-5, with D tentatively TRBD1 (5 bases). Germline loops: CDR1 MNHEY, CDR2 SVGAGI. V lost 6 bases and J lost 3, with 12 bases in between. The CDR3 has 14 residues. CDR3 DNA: TGTGCCAGCAGCGAAGACAGAAACAATCAGCCCCAGCATTTT. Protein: CASSEDRNNQPQHF.

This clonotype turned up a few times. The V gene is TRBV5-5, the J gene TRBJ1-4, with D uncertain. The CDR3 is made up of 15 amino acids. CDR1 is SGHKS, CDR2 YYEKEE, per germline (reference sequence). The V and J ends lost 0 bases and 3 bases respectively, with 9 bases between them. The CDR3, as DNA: TGTGCCAGCAGCTTGGGGGAACGGGCTAATGAAAAACTGTTTTTT. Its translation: CASSLGERANEKLFF.

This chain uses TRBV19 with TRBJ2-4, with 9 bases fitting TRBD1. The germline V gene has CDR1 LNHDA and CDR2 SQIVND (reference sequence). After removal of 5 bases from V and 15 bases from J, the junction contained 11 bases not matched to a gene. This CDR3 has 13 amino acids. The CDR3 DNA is TGTGCCAGTAGTCCCCAGACCGGACAGGGGCCGTACTTC. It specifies CASSPQTGQGPYF.

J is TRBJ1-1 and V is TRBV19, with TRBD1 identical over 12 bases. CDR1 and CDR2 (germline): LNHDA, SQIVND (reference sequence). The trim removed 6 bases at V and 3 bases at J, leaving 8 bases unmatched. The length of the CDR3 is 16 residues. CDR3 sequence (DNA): TGTGCCAGTAGAACCGGGACAGGGGGCGCCTACACTGAAGCTTTCTTT. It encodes CASRTGTGGAYTEAFF.

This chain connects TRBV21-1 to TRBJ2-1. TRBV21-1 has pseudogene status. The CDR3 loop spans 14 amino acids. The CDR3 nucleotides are TGTGCCAGCGCTAATGGTAGCTCCTACAATGAGCAGTTCTTC. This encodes CASANGSSYNEQFF.